This TCR beta chain was captured in a study of T cells after posttransplantation cyclophosphamide (dated by TCRdb to 2016 to 2017). Study-wide context: Using TRB sequencing, the study followed how the T cell repertoire reconstituted after myeloablative bone marrow transplantation in which posttransplantation cyclophosphamide served as GVHD prophylaxis. Blood from all 34 PTCy patients with 1-year posttransplant specimens was subjected to TRB sequencing. Public TRB sequences were queried against a database of over 3,500 sequences associated with responses to pathogens, tumor antigens, self-antigens and alloantigens. Samples from some 40 PTCy-treated patients, along with samples from roughly 15 of their related bone marrow donors, underwent antigen receptor sequencing. Because TRA and TRB clonality correlated tightly in 9 samples, the subsequent TCR analyses were limited to TRB only. TRB sequencing was also done on up to roughly 3 additional blood samples from 2 to 5.2 years after transplant in 3 patients, and on pretransplant blood from a handful of patients.

Genomic DNA was the input for TRB sequencing, which was run either with the immunoSEQ assay at survey resolution or with the hsTCRB kit. The paper's data handling went like this. The immunoSEQ software handled the initial read processing, while the LymphoSeq R package was used for the repertoire analyses. For each TRB dataset, clonality was calculated as 1 minus normalized Shannon entropy, and the Gini coefficient was computed as well. Phenotypes of unsorted samples were inferred by mapping TRB sequences from sorted subsets of the recipient or donor onto the same recipient's unsorted samples. TCRdb mirrors the immuneACCESS table, restricted to in-frame sequences. Some clones are absent from its copies; in checked studies, under half trace to an unresolved V gene, and the reason for the others is unknown. D and trimming come from the DNA, and the V and J calls and clone size come from that table. For this sample there are approximately 18,000 clones; roughly 83% appear just once. The ten largest account for about 8.6% of the sample.

Related bone marrow donors provided peripheral blood samples on the day of marrow donation. Peripheral blood and bone marrow mononuclear cells were isolated by Ficoll-Hypaque density centrifugation and cryopreserved. Sorting of CD4+ and CD8+ T cells, including naive and memory subsets, was performed by FACS on a FACSAria II. On the study overall, not on this receptor specifically: Across 45 patients, recipient CMV seropositivity and CMV reactivation were highly associated with TRB clonality; PTCy diversity was similar to CNI/methotrexate controls. The TRB repertoires of T cells infiltrating skin or the GI tract showed only limited overlap with the TRB repertoires found in blood. Donor-recipient similarity was low at 1-2 months but rose over the first year, and later blood repertoires were often dominated by donor CD8+ memory clones.

Concerning this clone: Its antigen is not yet known. No much larger clone is present one base from it, and per-base qualities are unavailable.

The TCR originated in a man aged 25 to 45 in good health and a related stem cell transplant donor. What was sequenced was memory CD4+ T cells sorted from blood.

CDR3 protein: CASSESQGGNEKLFF. DNA sequence: TGCGCCAGCAGTGAGTCCCAGGGCGGTAATGAAAAACTGTTTTTT. Recombination joined TRBV10-1 with TRBJ1-4; matching of 5 bases hints at TRBD1 as the D gene. Including the terminal cysteine and phenylalanine, the CDR3 comprises 15 residues. The kept DNA is CDR3 alone, 45 bases in frame from the first base. Trimming at the junction amounts to 0 bases on V and 4 bases on J, and the germline ends lie 9 bases apart. CDR1 and CDR2, looked up from the germline V gene (reference sequence), are WNHNN and SYGVQD.